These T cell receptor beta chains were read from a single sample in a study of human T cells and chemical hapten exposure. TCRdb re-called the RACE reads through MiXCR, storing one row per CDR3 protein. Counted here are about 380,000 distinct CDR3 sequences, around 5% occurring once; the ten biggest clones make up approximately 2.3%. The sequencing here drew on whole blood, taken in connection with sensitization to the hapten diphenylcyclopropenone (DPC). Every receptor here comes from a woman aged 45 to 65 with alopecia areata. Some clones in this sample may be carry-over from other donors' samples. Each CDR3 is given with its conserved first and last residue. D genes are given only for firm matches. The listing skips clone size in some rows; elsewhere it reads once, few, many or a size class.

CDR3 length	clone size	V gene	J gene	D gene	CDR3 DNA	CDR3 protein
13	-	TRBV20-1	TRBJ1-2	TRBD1	TGCAGTGCTAGAGCAGGGACAGCCTATGGCTACACCTTC	CSARAGTAYGYTF
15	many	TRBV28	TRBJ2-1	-	TGTGCCAGCACTTTTTCCGCTAGCTCCTACAATGAGCAGTTCTTC	CASTFSASSYNEQFF
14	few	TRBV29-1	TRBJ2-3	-	TGCAGCGTTGAAGATGGGGGACTCCCGGATACGCAGTATTTT	CSVEDGGLPDTQYF
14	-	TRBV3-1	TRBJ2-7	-	TGTGCCAGCAGCCCCGCCGGGCTAGTCTACGAGCAGTACTTC	CASSPAGLVYEQYF
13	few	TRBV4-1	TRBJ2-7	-	TGCGCCAGCAGCCATGTGGACGACTACGAGCAGTACTTC	CASSHVDDYEQYF
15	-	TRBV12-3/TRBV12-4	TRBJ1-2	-	TGTGCCAGCAGAGTAGAGGGCCGCTACGAGTTAGGCTACACCTTC	CASRVEGRYELGYTF
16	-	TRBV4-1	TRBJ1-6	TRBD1	TGCGCCAGCAGCCAGCCGGGACAGGGGAATAATTCACCCCTCCACTTT	CASSQPGQGNNSPLHF
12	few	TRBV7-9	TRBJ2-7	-	TGTGCCAGCAGCTCCCAAAGGTACGAGCAGTACTTC	CASSSQRYEQYF
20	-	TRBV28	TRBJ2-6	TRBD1	TGTGCCAGCTCCCGGGTAGGGGGCGTCAGGGTCGCTCCTGGGGCCAACGTCCTGACTTTC	CASSRVGGVRVAPGANVLTF
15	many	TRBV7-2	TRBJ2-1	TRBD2	TGTGCCAGCAGCCCTGGGCGGGGGATTTACAATGAGCAGTTCTTC	CASSPGRGIYNEQFF
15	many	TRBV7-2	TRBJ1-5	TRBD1	TGTGCCAGCAGCTTAAAACAGGGGATGGGTCAGCCCCAGCATTTT	CASSLKQGMGQPQHF
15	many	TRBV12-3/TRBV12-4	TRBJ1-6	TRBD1	TGTGCCAGCAGTCCCCGTGGGACAGGGGTCTCACCCCTCCACTTT	CASSPRGTGVSPLHF
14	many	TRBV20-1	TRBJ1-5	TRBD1	TGCAGTGCTAGAGATGGAACAGGGGGTCAGCCCCAGCATTTT	CSARDGTGGQPQHF
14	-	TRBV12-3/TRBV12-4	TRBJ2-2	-	TGTGCCATGGGGGGCAGATCGAACACCGGGGAGCTGTTTTTT	CAMGGRSNTGELFF
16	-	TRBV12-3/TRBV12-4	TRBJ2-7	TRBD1	TGTGCCAGCAGTTTACTAACCGGGACAGGACTCTACGAGCAGTACTTC	CASSLLTGTGLYEQYF
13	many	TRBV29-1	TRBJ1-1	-	TGCAGCTGGCGGGATCGGAGGGACACTGAAGCTTTCTTT	CSWRDRRDTEAFF
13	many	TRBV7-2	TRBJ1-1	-	TGTGCCAGCAGCTTAGGGCCTGCGACTGAAGCTTTCTTT	CASSLGPATEAFF
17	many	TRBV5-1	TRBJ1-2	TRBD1	TGCGCCAGCAGCTTACGTCTACAGGGGCGAAACCCTAATGGCTACACCTTC	CASSLRLQGRNPNGYTF
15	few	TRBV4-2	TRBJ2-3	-	TGTGCCAGCAGCCAACAGGGTAGGGAGACAGATACGCAGTATTTT	CASSQQGRETDTQYF